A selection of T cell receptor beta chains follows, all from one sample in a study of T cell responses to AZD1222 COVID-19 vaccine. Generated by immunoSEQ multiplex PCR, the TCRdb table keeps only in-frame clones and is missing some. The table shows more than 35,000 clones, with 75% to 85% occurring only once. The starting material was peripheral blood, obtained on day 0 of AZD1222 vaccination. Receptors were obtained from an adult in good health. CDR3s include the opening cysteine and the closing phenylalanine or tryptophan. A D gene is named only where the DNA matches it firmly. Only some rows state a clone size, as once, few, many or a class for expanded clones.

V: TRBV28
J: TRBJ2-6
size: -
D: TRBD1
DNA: TGTGCCAGCTCGGGACAGGCTCTCTCTGGGGCCAACGTCCTGACTTTC
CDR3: CASSGQALSGANVLTF

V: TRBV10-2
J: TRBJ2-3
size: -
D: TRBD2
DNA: TGCGCCAGCAGGCTTACTAGCGGGGGGGCCGGTACAGATACGCAGTATTTT
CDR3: CASRLTSGGAGTDTQYF

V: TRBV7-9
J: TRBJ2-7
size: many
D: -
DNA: TGTGCCAGCAGCTTAGTAGGGCCCGACGAGCAGTACTTC
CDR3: CASSLVGPDEQYF

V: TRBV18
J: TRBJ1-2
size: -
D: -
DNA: TGTGCCAGCTCACCAGGGGTTACGGATGGCTACACCTTC
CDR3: CASSPGVTDGYTF

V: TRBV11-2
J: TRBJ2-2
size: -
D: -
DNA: TGTGCCAGCAGCTTAGGCTACGGATCCAACACCGGGGAGCTGTTTTTT
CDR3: CASSLGYGSNTGELFF

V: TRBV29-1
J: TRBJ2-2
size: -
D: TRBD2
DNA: TGCAGCGCGGGGACTAGCCAAAACACCGGGGAGCTGTTTTTT
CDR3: CSAGTSQNTGELFF

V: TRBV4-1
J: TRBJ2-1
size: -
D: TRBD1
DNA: TGCGCCAGCAGCCAAGACGCCCGACAGGGGGCCGCTGAGCAGTTCTTC
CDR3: CASSQDARQGAAEQFF

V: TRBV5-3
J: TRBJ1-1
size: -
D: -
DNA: TGTGCCAGAAGCGCCGGGAAAGCAAGGAACACTGAAGCTTTCTTT
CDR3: CARSAGKARNTEAFF

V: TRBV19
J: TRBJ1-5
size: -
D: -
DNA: TGTGCCAGTATAGACAGCTATAGCAATCAGCCCCAGCATTTT
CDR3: CASIDSYSNQPQHF

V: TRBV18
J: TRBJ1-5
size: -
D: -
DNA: TGTGCCAGCTCCCCGGTAGGCGACTTGCAGCCCCAGCATTTT
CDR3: CASSPVGDLQPQHF

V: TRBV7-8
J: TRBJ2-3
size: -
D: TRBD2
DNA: TGTGCCAGCAGCTTAGGGCCGCTACTAGCGGGACCCACAGATACGCAGTATTTT
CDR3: CASSLGPLLAGPTDTQYF

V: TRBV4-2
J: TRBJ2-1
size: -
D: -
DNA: TGTGCCAGCAGCCAAGAGCAAGGATCGTCCTACAATGAGCAGTTCTTC
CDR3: CASSQEQGSSYNEQFF

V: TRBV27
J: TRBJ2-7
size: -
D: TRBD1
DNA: TGTGCCAGCAGCCGACTTCCCGGGACAGGGGGCTACGAGCAGTACTTC
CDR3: CASSRLPGTGGYEQYF

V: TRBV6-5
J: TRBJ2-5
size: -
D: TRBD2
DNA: TGTGCCAGCAGTATTAGCGGGGGGGAGACCCAGTACTTC
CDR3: CASSISGGETQYF

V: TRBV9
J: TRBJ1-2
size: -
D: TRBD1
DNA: TGTGCCAGCAGCAAAGACAGGGTAGACTATGGCTACACCTTC
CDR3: CASSKDRVDYGYTF

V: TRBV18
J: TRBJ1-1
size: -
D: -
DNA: TGTGCCAGCTCTCGGACCGTGGGAGACACTGAAGCTTTCTTT
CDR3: CASSRTVGDTEAFF

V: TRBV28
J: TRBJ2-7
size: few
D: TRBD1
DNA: TGTGCCAGCAGTTTATTTCAGGGGGCGCGGGAGCAGTACTTC
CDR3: CASSLFQGAREQYF

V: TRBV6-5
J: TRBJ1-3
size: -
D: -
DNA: TGTGCCTCGGAGACCTCTGGAAACACCATATATTTT
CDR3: CASETSGNTIYF

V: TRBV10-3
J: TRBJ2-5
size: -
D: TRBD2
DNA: TGTGCCATCAGCGCCGTTGGGGGGGGAGAGACCCAGTACTTC
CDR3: CAISAVGGGETQYF

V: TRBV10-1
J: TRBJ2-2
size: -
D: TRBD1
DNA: TGCGCCAGCAGACAGGGGAGTGGCACCGGGGAGCTGTTTTTT
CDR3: CASRQGSGTGELFF

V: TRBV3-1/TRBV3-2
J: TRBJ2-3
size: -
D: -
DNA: TGTGCCAGCAGCCAAAGGCTCCTTGCCGATACGCAGTATTTT
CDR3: CASSQRLLADTQYF

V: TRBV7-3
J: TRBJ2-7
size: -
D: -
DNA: TGTGCCAGCAGCTTAACGGCTAGTGACTACGAGCAGTACTTC
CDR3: CASSLTASDYEQYF

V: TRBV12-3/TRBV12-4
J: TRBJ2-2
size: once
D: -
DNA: TGTGCCACGAAGAACACCGGGGAGCTGTTTTTT
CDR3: CATKNTGELFF

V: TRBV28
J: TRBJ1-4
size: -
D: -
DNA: TGTGCCAGCAGTTTGAGAAGTACTTTCGCAACTAATGAAAAACTGTTTTTT
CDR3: CASSLRSTFATNEKLFF

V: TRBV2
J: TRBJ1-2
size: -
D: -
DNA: TGTGCCAGCAGTGAAAGCCCTATAAGCTACACCTTC
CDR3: CASSESPISYTF

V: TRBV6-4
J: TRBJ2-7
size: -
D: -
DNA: TGTGCCAGCAGTGAGTACCGGGACAATGAATGCTACGAGCAGTACTTC
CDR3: CASSEYRDNECYEQYF

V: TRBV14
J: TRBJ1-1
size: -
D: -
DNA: TGTGCCAGTAGGAGTCTGGGCACTGAAGCTTTCTTT
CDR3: CASRSLGTEAFF

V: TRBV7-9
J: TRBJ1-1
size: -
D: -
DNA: TGTGCCAGCAGCCGCTGGGTAGGGGCAGCGAACACTGAAGCTTTCTTT
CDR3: CASSRWVGAANTEAFF

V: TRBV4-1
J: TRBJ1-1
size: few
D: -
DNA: TGCGCCAGCGGCGGAGCGTCGAACACTGAAGCTTTCTTT
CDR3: CASGGASNTEAFF

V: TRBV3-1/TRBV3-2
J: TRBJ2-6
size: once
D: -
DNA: TGTGCCAGCAGCCAAGTTACGGGATCTCTGGTGGCCAACGTCCTGACTTTC
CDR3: CASSQVTGSLVANVLTF

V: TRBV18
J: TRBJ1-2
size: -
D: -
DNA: TGTGCCAGCTCACCAGGCAGCGTCCCCGCCTATGGCTACACCTTC
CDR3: CASSPGSVPAYGYTF

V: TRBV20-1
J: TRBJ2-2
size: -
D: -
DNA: TGCAGTGCTACTAACACCGGGGAGCTGTTTTTT
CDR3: CSATNTGELFF

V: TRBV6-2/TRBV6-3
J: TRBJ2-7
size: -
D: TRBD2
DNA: TGTGCCAGCAGTCTAGCGGGAGCGTCCTACGAGCAGTACTTC
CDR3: CASSLAGASYEQYF

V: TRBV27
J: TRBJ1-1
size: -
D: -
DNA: TGTGCCAGCAGTCAAGCCCCAGCTATGAACACTGAAGCTTTCTTT
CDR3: CASSQAPAMNTEAFF

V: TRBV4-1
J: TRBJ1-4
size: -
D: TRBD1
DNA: TGCGCCAGCAGCCAAGGATCGAGGGGGCATGGAGAAAAACTGTTTTTT
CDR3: CASSQGSRGHGEKLFF

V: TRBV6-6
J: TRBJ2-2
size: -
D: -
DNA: TGTGCCAGCAGTTGGGAATACACCGGGGAGCTGTTTTTT
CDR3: CASSWEYTGELFF

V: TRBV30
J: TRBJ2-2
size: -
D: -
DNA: TGTGCCTGGAGGGGAGGTCGGGGGAGCACCGGGGAGCTGTTTTTT
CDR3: CAWRGGRGSTGELFF

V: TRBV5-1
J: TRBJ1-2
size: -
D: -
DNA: TGCGCCAGCAGTGTAGGGTGGAACTATGGCTACACCTTC
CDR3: CASSVGWNYGYTF

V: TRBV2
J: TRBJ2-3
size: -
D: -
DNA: TGTGCCAGCAAGGCGGAACAGGAGGGGGTGTGGGCGCAGTATTTT
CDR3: CASKAEQEGVWAQYF

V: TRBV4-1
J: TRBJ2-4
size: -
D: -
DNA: TGCGCCAGCAGCCAGGCCAGGGAAATAGCCAAAAACATTCAGTACTTC
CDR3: CASSQAREIAKNIQYF

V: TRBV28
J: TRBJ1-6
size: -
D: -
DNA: TGTGCCAGCACCCCCCTGGGGGCAAGTAATTCACCCCTCCACTTT
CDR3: CASTPLGASNSPLHF

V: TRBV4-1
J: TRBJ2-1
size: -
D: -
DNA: TGCGCCAGCAGCCAACGAGGTATAGAGCAGTTCTTC
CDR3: CASSQRGIEQFF

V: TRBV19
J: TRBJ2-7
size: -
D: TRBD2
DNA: TGTGCCAGTACCCCAGCGGGAGGGAAAGTCGAGCAGTACTTC
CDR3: CASTPAGGKVEQYF

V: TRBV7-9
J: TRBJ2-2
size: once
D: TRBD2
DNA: TGTGCCAGCAGCACTAGCGGGAGTTTAACCGGGGAGCTGTTTTTT
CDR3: CASSTSGSLTGELFF

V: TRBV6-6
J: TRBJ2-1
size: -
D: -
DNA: TGTGCCAGCAGTTACTCCCCTAGCTTCTTTCCCCATGAGCAGTTCTTC
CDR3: CASSYSPSFFPHEQFF

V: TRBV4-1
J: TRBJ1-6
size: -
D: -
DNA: TGCGCCAGCAGCCAAGAAGGGACCCGGGGTTCACCCCTCCACTTT
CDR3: CASSQEGTRGSPLHF

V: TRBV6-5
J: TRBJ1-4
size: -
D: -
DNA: TGTGCCAGCAGCTTAACATATGGGGGTGAAAAACTGTTTTTT
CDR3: CASSLTYGGEKLFF

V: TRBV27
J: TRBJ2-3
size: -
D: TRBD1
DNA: TGTGCCAGCAGTCAAAATTTGGACAGGGAGATAGATACGCAGTATTTT
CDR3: CASSQNLDREIDTQYF

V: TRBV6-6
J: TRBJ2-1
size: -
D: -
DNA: TGTGCCAGCAGTTCGGCGGGCTCCTACAATGAGCAGTTCTTC
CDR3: CASSSAGSYNEQFF

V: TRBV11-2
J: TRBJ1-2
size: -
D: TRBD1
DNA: TGTGCCAGCAGCCAGGGGGGACAGGGCCATCGGGGCTACACCTTC
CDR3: CASSQGGQGHRGYTF

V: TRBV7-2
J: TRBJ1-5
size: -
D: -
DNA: TGTGCCAGCAGCTTACAAAGGGGAGGTCAGCCCCAGCATTTT
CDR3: CASSLQRGGQPQHF

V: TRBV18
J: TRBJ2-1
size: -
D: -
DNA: TGTGCCAGCTCACCACGGGACACCGCCAATGAGCAGTTCTTC
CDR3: CASSPRDTANEQFF

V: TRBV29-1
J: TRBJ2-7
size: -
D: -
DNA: TGCAGCGTTGGGGTAGGGGCCTCCTACGAGCAGTACTTC
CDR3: CSVGVGASYEQYF

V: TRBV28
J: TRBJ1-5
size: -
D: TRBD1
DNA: TGTGCCAGCCTCGGACAGGGGGCGAGTAGGAACAATCAGCCCCAGCATTTT
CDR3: CASLGQGASRNNQPQHF